This T cell receptor beta chain derives from a study of T cells in localized non-small cell lung cancer. Study conclusions and caveats: Longer overall survival was seen with higher T cell density measured in blood. T cell clonality was highest in uninvolved adjacent lung, above tumor. Appearances in adjacent lung were noted for a median approximately 50 of the top 100 tumor clones.

In the case of this clone: Its antigen is undetermined.

CDR1 MNHEY and CDR2 SMNVEV come from the germline V gene (reference sequence). Deletions cut 5 bases from V and 5 bases from J, with 21 bases between. This CDR3 is built from 16 residues. Method: immunoSEQ multiplex PCR; TCRdb's copy keeps in-frame clones and lacks some. The data hold 20,000 to 25,000 clones, with 85% to 90% observed a single time. This specimen was peripheral blood, taken before any cancer treatment. This TCR was sampled from a male donor aged 60 or older with stage I lung adenocarcinoma. The chain joins TRBV27 to TRBJ2-5, with D maybe TRBD1 (5 bases). In nucleotides, the CDR3 is TGTGCCAGCAGTGGGGTCGGTCAGGGCATGGGGGAGACCCAGTACTTC. It codes for CASSGVGQGMGETQYF.